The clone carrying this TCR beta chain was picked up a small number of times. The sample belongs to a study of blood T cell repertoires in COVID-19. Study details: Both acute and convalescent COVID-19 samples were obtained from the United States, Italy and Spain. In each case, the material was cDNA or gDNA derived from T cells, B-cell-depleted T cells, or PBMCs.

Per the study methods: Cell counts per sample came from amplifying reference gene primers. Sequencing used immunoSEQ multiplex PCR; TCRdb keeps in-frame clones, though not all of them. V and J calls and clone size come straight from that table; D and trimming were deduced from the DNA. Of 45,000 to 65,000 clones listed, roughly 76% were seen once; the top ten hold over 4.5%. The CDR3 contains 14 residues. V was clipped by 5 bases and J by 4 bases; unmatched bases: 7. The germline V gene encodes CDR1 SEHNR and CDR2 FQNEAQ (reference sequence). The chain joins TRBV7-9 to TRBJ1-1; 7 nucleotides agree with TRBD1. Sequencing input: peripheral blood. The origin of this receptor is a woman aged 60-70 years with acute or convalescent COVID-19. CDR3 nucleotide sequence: TGTGCCAGCAGCCCCGGGACAGCCAGCACTGAAGCTTTCTTT. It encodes CASSPGTASTEAFF.